These 4 T cell receptor beta chains came from one sample sequenced in a study of CD4 T cells in relation to SARS-CoV-2 and coronaviruses. Their antigen targets remain unknown. The table came from immunoSEQ multiplex PCR; TCRdb's copy has only in-frame clones and leaves some out. The repertoire consists of approximately 41,000 clones, with over 75% occurring once and the leading ten covering 0.95% to 1.5%. Sample: naive CD4+ T cells from PBMCs, cultured in vitro. The sample's subset: naive CD4+ T cells isolated by negative enrichment. These receptor sequences come from an adult with COVID-19.

The chain carries TRBV28 and TRBJ1-1; no clear D gene. CDR1 and CDR2 from the germline V gene are MDHEN and SYDVKM. The V and J ends lost 6 bases and 5 bases respectively, with 16 bases between them. The length of the CDR3 is 14 residues. CDR3 region: CASRRSWGETEAFF. For the CDR3, the DNA is TGTGCCAGCAGGCGTTCTTGGGGTGAGACTGAAGCTTTCTTT. Based on the CDR3 plus reference TRBV28 and TRBJ1-1, the full variable domain is DVKVTQSSRYLVKRTGEKVFLECVQDMDHENMFWYRQDPGLGLRLIYFSYDVKMKEKGDIPEGYSVSREKKERFSLILESASTNQTSMYLCASRRSWGETEAFFGQGTRLTVV.

The V gene is TRBV14, the J gene TRBJ2-7; tentatively, D is TRBD2 (5 bases). The CDR3 runs to 12 residues. Germline CDR1 and CDR2: SGHDN and FVKESK. Trimming pared 4 bases from V and 3 bases from J, leaving 7 bases between. CDR3: CASSPTSYEQYF. The CDR3 region has the DNA TGTGCCAGCAGCCCCACTAGCTACGAGCAGTACTTC.

The gene calls are TRBV5-1 and TRBJ1-1; D may be TRBD1 (6 bases). Trimming stripped 9 bases from V and 4 bases from J, with 13 bases between. The length of the CDR3 is 12 residues. Looked up from germline, CDR1 is SGHRS and CDR2 is YFSETQ. The CDR3 loop reads CATPETGTEAFF. CDR3 nucleotide sequence: TGCGCCACCCCGGAGACAGGCACTGAAGCTTTCTTT. Full variable domain (rest looked up from reference TRBV5-1 and TRBJ1-1): KAGVTQTPRYLIKTRGQQVTLSCSPISGHRSVSWYQQTPGQGLQFLFEYFSETQRNKGNFPGRFSGRQFSNSRSEMNVSTLELGDSALYLCATPETGTEAFFGQGTRLTVV.

The chain combines TRBV7-3 with TRBJ2-3, with a possible D match to TRBD2 (5 bases). CDR3 size: 14 residues. Germline CDR1 SGHTA, CDR2 FQGTGA. Trimming pared 5 bases from V and 2 bases from J, leaving 11 bases between. The CDR3 DNA reads as TGTGCCAGCAGCCTAGCCCTAACCACAGATACGCAGTATTTT. Its protein product is CASSLALTTDTQYF.